This T cell receptor (beta chain) was obtained from a study of T cell responses to AZD1222 COVID-19 vaccine. Study results and caveats: Breadth and depth of Spike-specific TCRs rose after two AZD1222 doses. Variant regions that are unmutated are reportedly the target of nearly half of spike-specific TCRs. Donors were mostly white British, more females; clonal diversity possibly underestimated. Baseline serostatus was positive in only six or seven AZD1222 recipients.

The V and J ends lost 11 bases and 0 bases respectively, with 14 bases between them. The CDR3 loop spans 14 amino acids. Per germline, CDR1 MNHEY and CDR2 SVGAGI. Sequencing used immunoSEQ multiplex PCR; TCRdb keeps in-frame clones, though not all of them. Counted here are over 100,000 clones, 85% occurring once; the ten biggest clones make up more than 7.5%. On this clone: No antigen is known for it.

The starting material was peripheral blood, obtained 28 days after the second dose of the MenACWY control vaccine. This sequence originates from an adult who received the MenACWY meningococcal vaccine as a control. The gene calls are TRBV6-5 and TRBJ2-1; no firm D call. CDR3 amino acids: CAGRLDLSYNEQFF. Here the CDR3 DNA reads TGTGCCGGAAGACTGGACCTCTCCTACAATGAGCAGTTCTTC.